The next 14 T cell receptor beta chains were all read from a single sample in a study of CD4 T cells in relation to SARS-CoV-2 and coronaviruses. Unexposed donor CD4+ T cells date from about 2011-2018, before the COVID-19 pandemic. The repertoire was sequenced with immunoSEQ multiplex PCR; TCRdb's copy has only in-frame clones and lacks some. The table shows about 70,000 clones, with about 90% occurring only once. The sequenced material came from memory CD4+ T cells from PBMCs. Receptors originate from a human donor in good health.

This chain joins TRBV10-2 and TRBJ2-5; D is perhaps TRBD1 (6 bases). The CDR3 has 14 amino acids. The V gene lost 6 bases and the J gene lost 5 bases, with 16 bases spanning the gap. From germline, CDR1 is WSHSY and CDR2 SAAADI. The CDR3 coding sequence is TGCGCCAGCAGAGGAGTGGGGGCCAGGGAGACCCAGTACTTC. As protein: CASRGVGARETQYF.

The V call is TRBV10-3, the J call TRBJ2-1, with TRBD2 identical over 8 bases. Germline values: CDR1 ENHRY, CDR2 SYGVKD. After removal of 8 bases from V and 5 bases from J, the junction contained 5 bases not matched to a gene. There are 13 residues in the CDR3. CDR3: CAISGGPNNEQFF. The CDR3, as DNA: TGTGCCATCTCGGGGGGGCCGAACAATGAGCAGTTCTTC.

The chain is built from TRBV6-5 and TRBJ2-3; D is possibly TRBD1 (6 bases). V was clipped by 6 bases and J by 3 bases, with 10 bases between them. Germline CDR1 MNHEY, CDR2 SVGAGI. The CDR3 is 13 residues long. The CDR3 is CASRGTGTDTQYF. CDR3 sequence (DNA): TGTGCCAGCAGAGGAACAGGGACAGATACGCAGTATTTT.

This chain links TRBV6-5 with TRBJ2-1, with 12 bases that match TRBD2. The V gene's germline CDR1 is MNHEY and CDR2 SVGAGI. The V gene end was trimmed by 2 bases and the J gene end by 4 bases; junction bases not matched to a gene: 0. The CDR3 extends over 15 amino acids. CDR3 loop: CASSYLAGGYNEQFF. The CDR3 DNA sequence: TGTGCCAGCAGTTACCTAGCGGGGGGGTACAATGAGCAGTTCTTC.

The chain couples TRBV15 to TRBJ2-4; TRBD2 agrees at 7 bases. V gave up 0 bases and J gave up 5 bases; unmatched junction bases: 13. Germline CDR1 and CDR2: LNHNV and YYDKDF (reference sequence). This CDR3 is built from 18 residues. CDR3 DNA: TGTGCCACCAGCAGAGATCAGGAACGGGAGCGGGGCCAAAACATTCAGTACTTC. This sequence encodes CATSRDQERERGQNIQYF.

CDR3 bases: TGCGCCAGCCAGGGGGAGGCCGGTCTTGGCCTGGAGCAGTTCTTC. As protein: CASQGEAGLGLEQFF. V gene TRBV10-2 combines with J gene TRBJ2-1; D is perhaps TRBD1 (7 bases). The CDR3 extends over 15 amino acids. CDR1 is WSHSY and CDR2 is SAAADI in the germline V gene. The V gene lost 8 bases and the J gene lost 10 bases, with 24 bases spanning the gap.

The chain combines TRBV3-1 (or the pseudogene TRBV3-2) with TRBJ2-1, with TRBD2 identical over 11 bases. This CDR3 contains 12 residues. Per the germline V gene, CDR1 is LGHDT and CDR2 is YNNKEL (reference sequence). The V gene end was trimmed by 1 base and the J gene end by 15 bases; junction bases not matched to a gene: 2. CDR3 nucleotide sequence: TGTGCCAGCAGCCAAGGCGGACTAGCGGGGTTCTTC. Translated: CASSQGGLAGFF.

The gene calls are TRBV27 and TRBJ2-5; possible D gene TRBD2, 5 bases. CDR3 size: 15 residues. The germline gives CDR1 MNHEY, CDR2 SMNVEV (reference sequence). Trimming cost V 5 bases and J 5 bases, with 18 bases left between them. This chain's CDR3 is CASSLPRVRGETQYF. The CDR3 DNA follows: TGTGCCAGCAGTCTACCGAGGGTCCGCGGGGAGACCCAGTACTTC.

J is TRBJ2-2 and V is TRBV11-2, with D possibly matching TRBD2 (5 bases). The V gene's germline CDR1 is SGHAT and CDR2 FQNNGV. The CDR3 loop spans 14 amino acids. V lost 6 bases and J 1 base, leaving 9 bases between the germline ends. CDR3 in DNA: TGTGCCAGCAGTACTAGAGAGAACACCGGGGAGCTGTTTTTT. It specifies CASSTRENTGELFF.

The chain links TRBV27 to TRBJ1-5; D gene unclear. CDR1 and CDR2 from the germline V gene are MNHEY and SMNVEV (reference sequence). The CDR3 consists of 13 residues. Trimming cost V 4 bases and J 6 bases, with 10 bases left between them. CDR3 DNA: TGTGCCAGCAGTTGGGCGGGGAGTCAGCCCCAGCATTTT. It translates to CASSWAGSQPQHF.

Only one count was recorded for this clone. The chain carries TRBV9 and TRBJ2-7; D is possibly TRBD1 or TRBD2 (5 bases each). V was pared by 0 bases and J by 3 bases, with 10 bases between. Germline V gene lookup returns CDR1 SGDLS and CDR2 YYNGEE. This CDR3 comprises 14 residues. The CDR3 here is CASSVGDRNYEQYF. CDR3 DNA: TGTGCCAGCAGCGTAGGGGACCGGAACTACGAGCAGTACTTC.

This clone was recorded once. The V call is TRBV7-2, the J call TRBJ2-3; D may correspond to TRBD1 or TRBD2 (5 bases each). The germline CDR1 and CDR2 sequences are SGHTA and FQGNSA. Trimming pared 6 bases from V and 8 bases from J, leaving 18 bases between. The CDR3 sequence is 14 residues long. The CDR3, as DNA: TGTGCCAGCAGACCGGGACCGACGATAAGTACGCAGTATTTT. Translation: CASRPGPTISTQYF. Using reference TRBV7-2 and TRBJ2-3 for the parts outside the CDR3, the full variable domain is GAGVSQSPSNKVTEKGKDVELRCDPISGHTALYWYRQSLGQGLEFLIYFQGNSAPDKSGLPSDRFSAERTGGSVSTLTIQRTQQEDSAVYLCASRPGPTISTQYFGPGTRLTVL.

The V gene is TRBV11-2, the J gene TRBJ2-1; D uncertain. Trimming shortened V by 5 bases and J by 4 bases, and 15 bases separated the two germline ends. CDR3 length equals 15 residues. Germline CDR1 SGHAT, CDR2 FQNNGV. The CDR3 loop reads CASSPPTRSYNEQFF. The CDR3 bases are TGTGCCAGCAGCCCCCCGACCAGGAGTTACAATGAGCAGTTCTTC. The whole variable domain, filled in from reference TRBV11-2 and TRBJ2-1, reads EAGVAQSPRYKIIEKRQSVAFWCNPISGHATLYWYQQILGQGPKLLIQFQNNGVVDDSQLPKDRFSAERLKGVDSTLKIQPAKLEDSAVYLCASSPPTRSYNEQFFGPGTRLTVL.

This clone has just one count. The chain carries TRBV5-4 and TRBJ1-5; D call uncertain. The CDR3 is 13 residues long. CDR1 and CDR2 (germline): SGHNT, YYREEE (reference sequence). Trimming stripped 4 bases from V and 3 bases from J, with 8 bases between. The CDR3 DNA reads as TGTGCCAGCAGCGCTGGTCACAATCAGCCCCAGCATTTT. Translation: CASSAGHNQPQHF. Using reference TRBV5-4 and TRBJ1-5 for the parts outside the CDR3, the full variable domain is ETGVTQSPTHLIKTRGQQVTLRCSSQSGHNTVSWYQQALGQGPQFIFQYYREEENGRGNFPPRFSGLQFPNYSSELNVNALELDDSALYLCASSAGHNQPQHFGDGTRLSIL.